This passage covers 2 T cell receptor beta chains from one sample sequenced in a study of a mutant IDH1 vaccine in newly diagnosed glioma. No antigen has been assigned to these receptors. The time point is: week 47, end of study. Topical imiquimod accompanied each vaccine dose, which consisted of 300 ug of mutant IDH1 20-mer peptide. TCRdb's copy holds only in-frame clones and misses some; the assay was immunoSEQ multiplex PCR. This sample has about 50,000 clones, with about four fifths found just once. The material was PBMCs, obtained from a glioma patient whose treatment included an IDH1 peptide vaccine. These receptors came from a woman in her thirties with glioma. Some clones in this sample may be carry-over from other donors' samples.

This clone has a handful of counts. The rearrangement links TRBV5-6 to TRBJ2-1; the match to TRBD2 covers 8 bases. Germline CDR1 is SGHDT and CDR2 is YYEEEE. The V and J ends lost 4 bases and 9 bases, in that order; junction bases with no gene match: 3. The CDR3 is made up of 12 amino acids. The CDR3 DNA reads as TGTGCCAGCAGCCCCAGCGGGAGTGAGCAGTTCTTC. Its protein product is CASSPSGSEQFF.

Concerning this clone itself: It is unclear where the CDR3 begins or ends on the DNA, so no DNA is shown, and the CDR3 is as TCRdb lists it. The chain uses TRBV21-1 and TRBJ2-2; the table gives TRBD1 as D, unverified against the DNA. TRBV21-1 is shown as a pseudogene. The CDR3 adds up to 17 amino acids, both ends counted. The CDR3 spells CASRLFGQGANTGELFF.